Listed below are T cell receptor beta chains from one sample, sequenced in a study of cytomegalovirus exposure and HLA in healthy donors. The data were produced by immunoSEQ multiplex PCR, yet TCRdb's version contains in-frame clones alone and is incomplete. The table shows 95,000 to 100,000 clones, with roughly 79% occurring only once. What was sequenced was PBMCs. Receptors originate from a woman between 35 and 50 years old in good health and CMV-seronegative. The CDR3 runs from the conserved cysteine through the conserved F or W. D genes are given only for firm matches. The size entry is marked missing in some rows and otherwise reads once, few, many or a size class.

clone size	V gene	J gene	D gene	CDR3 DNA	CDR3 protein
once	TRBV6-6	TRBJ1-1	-	TGTGCCGGGGCCGACGGGCAGAACACTGAAGCTTTCTTT	CAGADGQNTEAFF
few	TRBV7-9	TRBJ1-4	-	TGTGCCAGCAGCCCAGCAGGGCCAACTAATGAAAAACTGTTTTTT	CASSPAGPTNEKLFF
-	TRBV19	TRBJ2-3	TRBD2	TGTGCCAGTAGTATCATAGCGGGAGCGGTGGGTACGCAGTATTTT	CASSIIAGAVGTQYF
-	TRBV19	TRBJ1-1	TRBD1	TGTGCCAGTAGTACTACAGGGGACACTGAAGCTTTCTTT	CASSTTGDTEAFF
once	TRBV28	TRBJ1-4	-	TGTGCCAGCAGTTTAAACGAGGGTATCAATGAAAAACTGTTTTTT	CASSLNEGINEKLFF
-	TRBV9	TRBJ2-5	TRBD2	TGTGCCAGCAGCGGTTACGCCCACGGGGGGGGGCTGGTCGAGACCCAGTACTTC	CASSGYAHGGGLVETQYF
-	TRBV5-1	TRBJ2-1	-	TGCGCCAGCAGCACGGACTGGGGAGAGCAGTTCTTC	CASSTDWGEQFF
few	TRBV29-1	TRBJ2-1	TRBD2	TGCAGCGAGGCCGGGACTAGAGGGTTCTTC	CSEAGTRGFF
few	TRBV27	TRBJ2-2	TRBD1	TGTGCCAGCAGCCTCACGACAGGGTCGATCACCGGGGAGCTGTTTTTT	CASSLTTGSITGELFF
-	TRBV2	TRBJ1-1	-	TGTGCCAGCAGTGAAAGTACGGTCGGTGCTTTCTTT	CASSESTVGAFF
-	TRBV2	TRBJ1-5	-	TGTGCCAGCAGTGAGAGTGGGCTGCCGGTTCAGCCCCAGCATTTT	CASSESGLPVQPQHF
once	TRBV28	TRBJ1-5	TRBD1	TGTGCCAGCAGAGAGGACAGGGGGCCCTACAATCAGCCCCAGCATTTT	CASREDRGPYNQPQHF
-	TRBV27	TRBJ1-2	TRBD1	TGTGCCAGCAGTACGCGGACAGGCGGCTACACCTTC	CASSTRTGGYTF
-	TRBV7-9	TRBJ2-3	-	TGTTCCAGCAGCCCCCTCGGGGGAGTCGGCTCAGATACGCAGTATTTT	CSSSPLGGVGSDTQYF
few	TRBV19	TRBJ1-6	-	TGTGCCAGTAGTATAGAGAGGTACTATAATTCACCCCTCCACTTT	CASSIERYYNSPLHF
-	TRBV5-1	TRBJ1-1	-	TGCGCCAGCAGCTGGGGCGGGGGCGGAAGAGACACTGAAGCTTTCTTT	CASSWGGGGRDTEAFF